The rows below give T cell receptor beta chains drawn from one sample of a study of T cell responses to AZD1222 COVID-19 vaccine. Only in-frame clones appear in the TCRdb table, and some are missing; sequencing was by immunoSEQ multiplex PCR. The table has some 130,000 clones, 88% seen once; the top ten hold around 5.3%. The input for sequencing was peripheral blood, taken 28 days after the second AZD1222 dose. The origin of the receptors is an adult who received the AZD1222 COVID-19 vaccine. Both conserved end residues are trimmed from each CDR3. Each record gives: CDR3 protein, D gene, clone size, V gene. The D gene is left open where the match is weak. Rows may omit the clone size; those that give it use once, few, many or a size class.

ASSVGVGAGGYT | . | . | TRBV9
ASSHSSGSDSYEQY | TRBD2 | . | TRBV3-1/TRBV3-2
ASSLGWGGELF | . | . | TRBV5-8
ASSDQGEWEKLF | TRBD1 | . | TRBV5-6
ASSFYRGTTEAF | TRBD1 | once | TRBV5-1
ASSTQTWGGETQY | TRBD2 | . | TRBV3-1/TRBV3-2
ASSTRLVAGKEQF | . | . | TRBV21-1
ASSHTGAAPYEQY | . | few | TRBV27
SASASGTSSGYT | . | . | TRBV20-1
ASSDSPYSTGELF | . | . | TRBV6-4
ASSFYGQGSPLH | TRBD1 | . | TRBV11-3
ASSQLAGAGETQY | TRBD2 | . | TRBV3-1/TRBV3-2
ASSLGAEQETQY | . | . | TRBV6-5
ASSPGGGQPQH | . | . | TRBV19
ASSQDGGGAAGELF | . | . | TRBV4-2
ASSQRTGDGYT | TRBD1 | . | TRBV14
ATQRGADEQF | . | . | TRBV28
ASSLWISGQEAF | . | . | TRBV28
ASSYGRFYNSPLH | . | . | TRBV6-5
ASSPGTGPPNEKLF | TRBD1 | . | TRBV11-2
ASSLYVGKIPLH | . | . | TRBV7-2
ASSLLPGENSPLH | . | . | TRBV3-1/TRBV3-2
ASSNPGLEAF | . | . | TRBV11-2
ASSQEPSSYGYT | . | . | TRBV3-1/TRBV3-2
ASSLGQANYGYT | . | . | TRBV7-2
ASSQSGIQETQY | . | few | TRBV4-3
ASSRQFGYT | . | . | TRBV28
ATSDPRDSYEQY | TRBD1 | . | TRBV24-1
ASSEETGTNTGELF | . | . | TRBV4-1